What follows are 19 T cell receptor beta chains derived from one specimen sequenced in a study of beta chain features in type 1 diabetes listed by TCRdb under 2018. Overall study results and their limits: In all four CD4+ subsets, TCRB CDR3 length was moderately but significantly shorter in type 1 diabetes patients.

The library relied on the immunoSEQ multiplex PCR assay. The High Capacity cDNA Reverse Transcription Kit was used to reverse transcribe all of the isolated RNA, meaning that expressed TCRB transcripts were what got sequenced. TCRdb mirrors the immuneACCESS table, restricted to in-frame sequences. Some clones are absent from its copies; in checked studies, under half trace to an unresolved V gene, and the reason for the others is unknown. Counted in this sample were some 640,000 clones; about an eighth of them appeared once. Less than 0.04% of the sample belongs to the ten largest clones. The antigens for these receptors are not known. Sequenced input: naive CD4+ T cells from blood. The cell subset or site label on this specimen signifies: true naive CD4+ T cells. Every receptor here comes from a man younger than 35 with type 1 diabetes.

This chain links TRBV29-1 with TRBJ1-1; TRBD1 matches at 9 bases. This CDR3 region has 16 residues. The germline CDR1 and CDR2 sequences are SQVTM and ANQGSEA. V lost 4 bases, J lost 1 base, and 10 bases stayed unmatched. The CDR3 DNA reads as TGCAGCGTTGTAGGGGACAGGGTTCAGTCGAACACTGAAGCTTTCTTT. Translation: CSVVGDRVQSNTEAFF.

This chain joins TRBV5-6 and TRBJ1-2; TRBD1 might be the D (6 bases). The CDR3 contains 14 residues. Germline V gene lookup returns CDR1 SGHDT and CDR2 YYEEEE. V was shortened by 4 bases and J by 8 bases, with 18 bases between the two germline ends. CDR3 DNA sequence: TGTGCCAGCAGCCTCTGGACGGGGGCCGGAGGCTACACCTTC. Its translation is CASSLWTGAGGYTF. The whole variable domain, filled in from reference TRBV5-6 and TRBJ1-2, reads DAGVTQSPTHLIKTRGQQVTLRCSPKSGHDTVSWYQQALGQGPQFIFQYYEEEERQRGNFPDRFSGHQFPNYSSELNVNALLLGDSALYLCASSLWTGAGGYTFGSGTRLTVV.

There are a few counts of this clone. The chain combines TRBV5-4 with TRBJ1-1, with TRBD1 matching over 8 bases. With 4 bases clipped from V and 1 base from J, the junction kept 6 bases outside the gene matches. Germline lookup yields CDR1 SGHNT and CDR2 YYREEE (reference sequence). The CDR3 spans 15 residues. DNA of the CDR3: TGTGCCAGCAGCGGGCCCGGGACAGGGAACACTGAAGCTTTCTTT. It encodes CASSGPGTGNTEAFF.

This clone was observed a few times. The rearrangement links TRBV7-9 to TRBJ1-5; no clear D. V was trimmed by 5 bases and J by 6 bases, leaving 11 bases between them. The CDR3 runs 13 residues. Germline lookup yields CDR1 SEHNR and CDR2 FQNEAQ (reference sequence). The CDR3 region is CASSTRTGQPQHF. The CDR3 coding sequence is TGTGCCAGCAGCACGAGGACGGGTCAGCCCCAGCATTTT.

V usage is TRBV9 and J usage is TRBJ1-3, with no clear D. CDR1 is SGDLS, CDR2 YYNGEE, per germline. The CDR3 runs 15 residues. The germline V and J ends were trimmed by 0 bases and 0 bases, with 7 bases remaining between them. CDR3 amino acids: CASSVDAGSGNTIYF. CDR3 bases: TGTGCCAGCAGCGTAGATGCAGGCTCTGGAAACACCATATATTTT.

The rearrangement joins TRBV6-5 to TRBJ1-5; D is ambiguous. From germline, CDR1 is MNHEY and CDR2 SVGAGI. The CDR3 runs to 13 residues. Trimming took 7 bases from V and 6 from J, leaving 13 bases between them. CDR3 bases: TGTGCCAGCACTCGAATGGGGAGTCAGCCCCAGCATTTT. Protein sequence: CASTRMGSQPQHF.

This CDR3 reads CASSPRTRGVRNTGELFF. For the CDR3, the DNA is TGTGCCAGCAGTCCGCGGACTAGGGGAGTTCGTAACACCGGGGAGCTGTTTTTT. This chain uses TRBV27 with TRBJ2-2, with TRBD2 identical over 7 bases. This CDR3 contains 18 residues. In germline, CDR1 is MNHEY, CDR2 SMNVEV (reference sequence). Unmatched junction bases numbered 14, after V lost 5 bases and J lost 2 bases.

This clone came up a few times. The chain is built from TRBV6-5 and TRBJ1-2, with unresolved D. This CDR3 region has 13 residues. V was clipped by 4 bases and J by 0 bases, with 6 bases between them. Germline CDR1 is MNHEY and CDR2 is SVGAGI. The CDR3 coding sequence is TGTGCCAGCAGTTCCCAGACTAACTATGGCTACACCTTC. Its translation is CASSSQTNYGYTF.

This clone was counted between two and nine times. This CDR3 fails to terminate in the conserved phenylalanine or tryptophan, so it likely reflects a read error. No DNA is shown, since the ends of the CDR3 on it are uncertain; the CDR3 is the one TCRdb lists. CDR3: CASSLGGAALVM. V and J are TRBV7-6 and TRBJ1-1. Inclusive of both ends, the CDR3 amounts to 12 amino acids. Germline V lookup: CDR1 SGHVS, CDR2 FNYEAQ.

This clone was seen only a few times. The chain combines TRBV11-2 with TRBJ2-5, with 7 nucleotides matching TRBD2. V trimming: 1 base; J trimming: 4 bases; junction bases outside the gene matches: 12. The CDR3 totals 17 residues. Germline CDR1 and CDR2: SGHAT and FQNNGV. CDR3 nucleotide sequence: TGTGCCAGCAGCTTAGGCGTTGCTCTAACGGGAGGAGAGACCCAGTACTTC. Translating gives CASSLGVALTGGETQYF. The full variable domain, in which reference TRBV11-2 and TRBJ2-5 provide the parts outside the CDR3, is EAGVAQSPRYKIIEKRQSVAFWCNPISGHATLYWYQQILGQGPKLLIQFQNNGVVDDSQLPKDRFSAERLKGVDSTLKIQPAKLEDSAVYLCASSLGVALTGGETQYFGPGTRLLVL.

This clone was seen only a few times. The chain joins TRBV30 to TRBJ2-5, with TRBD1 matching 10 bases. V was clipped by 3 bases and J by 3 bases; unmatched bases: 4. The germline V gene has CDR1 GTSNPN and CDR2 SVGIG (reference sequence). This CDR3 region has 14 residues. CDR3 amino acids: CAWSPGQGKETQYF. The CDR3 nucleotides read TGTGCCTGGAGCCCGGGACAGGGGAAAGAGACCCAGTACTTC. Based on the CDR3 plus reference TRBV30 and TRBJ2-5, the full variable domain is SQTIHQWPATLVQPVGSPLSLECTVEGTSNPNLYWYRQAAGRGLQLLFYSVGIGQISSEVPQNLSASRPQDRQFILSSKKLLLSDSGFYLCAWSPGQGKETQYFGPGTRLLVL.

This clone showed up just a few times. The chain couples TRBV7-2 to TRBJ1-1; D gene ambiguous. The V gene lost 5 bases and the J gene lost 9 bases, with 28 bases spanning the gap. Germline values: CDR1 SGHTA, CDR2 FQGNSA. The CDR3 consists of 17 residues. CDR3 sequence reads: CASSIIVRAGVHDKAFF. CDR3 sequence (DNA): TGTGCCAGCAGCATCATAGTCCGTGCGGGCGTGCACGATAAAGCTTTCTTT.

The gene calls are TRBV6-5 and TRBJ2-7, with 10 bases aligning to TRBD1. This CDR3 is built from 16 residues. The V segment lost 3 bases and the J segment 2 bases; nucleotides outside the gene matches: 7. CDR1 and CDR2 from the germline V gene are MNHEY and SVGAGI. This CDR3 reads CASSYSWDRGTYEQYF. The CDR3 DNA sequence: TGTGCCAGCAGTTATTCTTGGGACAGGGGAACCTACGAGCAGTACTTC.

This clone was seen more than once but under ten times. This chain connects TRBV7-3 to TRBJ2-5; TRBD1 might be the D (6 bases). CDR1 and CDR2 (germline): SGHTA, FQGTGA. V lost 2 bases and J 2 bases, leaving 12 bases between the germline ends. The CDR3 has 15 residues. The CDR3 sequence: CASSLGGRQQETQYF. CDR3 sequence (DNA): TGTGCCAGCAGCTTAGGGGGCAGGCAGCAAGAGACCCAGTACTTC. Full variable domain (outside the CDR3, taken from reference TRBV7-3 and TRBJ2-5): GAGVSQTPSNKVTEKGKYVELRCDPISGHTALYWYRQSLGQGPEFLIYFQGTGAADDSGLPNDRFFAVRPEGSVSTLKIQRTERGDSAVYLCASSLGGRQQETQYFGPGTRLLVL.

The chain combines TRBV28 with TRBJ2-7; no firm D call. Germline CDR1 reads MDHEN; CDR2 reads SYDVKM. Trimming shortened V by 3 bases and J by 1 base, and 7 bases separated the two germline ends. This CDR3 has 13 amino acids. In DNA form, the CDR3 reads TGTGCCAGCAGTTTTACAGTTTCCTACGAGCAGTACTTC. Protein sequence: CASSFTVSYEQYF.

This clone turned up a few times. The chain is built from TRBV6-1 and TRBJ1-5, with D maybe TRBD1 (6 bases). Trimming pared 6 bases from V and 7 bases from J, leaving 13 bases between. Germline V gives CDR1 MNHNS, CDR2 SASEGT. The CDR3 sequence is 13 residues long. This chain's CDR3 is CASSTGGRQPQHF. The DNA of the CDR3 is TGTGCCAGCAGCACGGGGGGGCGGCAGCCCCAGCATTTT.

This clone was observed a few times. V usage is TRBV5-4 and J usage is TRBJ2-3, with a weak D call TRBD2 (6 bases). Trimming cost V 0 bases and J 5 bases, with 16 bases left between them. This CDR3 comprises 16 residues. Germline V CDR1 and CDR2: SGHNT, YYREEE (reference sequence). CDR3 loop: CASSLAAGRRQDTQYF. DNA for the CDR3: TGTGCCAGCAGCTTGGCCGCGGGGCGGAGGCAAGATACGCAGTATTTT.

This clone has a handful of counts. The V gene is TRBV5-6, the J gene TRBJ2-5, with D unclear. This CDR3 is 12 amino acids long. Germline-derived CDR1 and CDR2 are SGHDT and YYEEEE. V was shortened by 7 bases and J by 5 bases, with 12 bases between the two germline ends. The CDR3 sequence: CASLGRSETQYF. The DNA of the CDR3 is TGTGCCAGCCTCGGTAGATCCGAGACCCAGTACTTC. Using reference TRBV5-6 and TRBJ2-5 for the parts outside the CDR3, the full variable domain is DAGVTQSPTHLIKTRGQQVTLRCSPKSGHDTVSWYQQALGQGPQFIFQYYEEEERQRGNFPDRFSGHQFPNYSSELNVNALLLGDSALYLCASLGRSETQYFGPGTRLLVL.

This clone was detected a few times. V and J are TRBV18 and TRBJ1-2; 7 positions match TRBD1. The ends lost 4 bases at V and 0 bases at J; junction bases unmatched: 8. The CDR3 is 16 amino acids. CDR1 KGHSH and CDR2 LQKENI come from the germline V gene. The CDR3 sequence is CASSLLQGTANYGYTF. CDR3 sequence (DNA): TGTGCCAGCTCACTCTTACAGGGGACGGCTAACTATGGCTACACCTTC.